Below, 27 T cell receptor beta chains from the same sample are listed, as sequenced in a study of T cell repertoires in cytomegalovirus infection. Antigen specificity for these receptors is unknown. TCRdb used MiXCR to reprocess the reads, holding one entry per CDR3 protein. The sample records about 700,000 distinct CDR3 sequences, approximately 33% being singletons. The input for sequencing was cultured PBMCs, taken from culture after CMV antigen stimulation. These receptors all come from a human donor in good health (CMV status not recorded). Some clones in this sample may be carry-over from other donors' samples.

Comment on this clonotype: A junction end diverges from the germline sequence, so it may reflect a read error. This rearrangement joins TRBV5-3 to TRBJ2-1, with D possibly TRBD1 on 6 matching bases. TRBV5-3 is flagged as an ORF with uncertain function. The CDR3 loop spans 16 amino acids. CDR3 region: CASSSRQDGSYNEQFF. The CDR3 bases are TGTGCCAGCAGCTCCCGACAGGACGGGTCCTACAATGAGCAGTTCTTC.

This clonotype showed up just a few times. The gene calls are TRBV7-9 and TRBJ1-1, with 9 bases lining up with TRBD1. CDR1 and CDR2 from the germline V gene are SEHNR and FQNEAQ (reference sequence). The length of the CDR3 is 15 residues. The trim removed 5 bases at V and 6 bases at J, leaving 10 bases unmatched. CDR3 in amino acids: CASSPILDRGAEAFF. In DNA form, the CDR3 reads TGTGCCAGCAGCCCAATCCTAGACAGGGGGGCTGAAGCTTTCTTT.

In its sample, this clonotype was seen a few times. The rearrangement joins TRBV12-3 or TRBV12-4 to TRBJ2-1; D may be TRBD2 (7 bases). There are 14 residues in the CDR3. Trimming took 0 bases from V and 8 from J, leaving 11 bases between them. CDR3 residues: CASSLAGGQDEQFF. CDR3 nucleotide sequence: TGTGCCAGCAGTTTAGCGGGGGGGCAGGATGAGCAGTTCTTC.

This clonotype was picked up a small number of times. V usage is TRBV6-1 and J usage is TRBJ2-3; D not certain. Germline V gene sequence: CDR1 MNHNS, CDR2 SASEGT. The CDR3 consists of 14 residues. The V gene lost 6 bases and the J gene lost 4 bases, with 14 bases spanning the gap. CDR3 residues: CASSQVGYADTQYF. The CDR3 nucleotides read TGTGCCAGCAGCCAAGTGGGGTATGCAGATACGCAGTATTTT.

The J gene is TRBJ2-1, the V gene TRBV9; D is tentatively TRBD1 or TRBD2 (5 bases each). With 4 bases removed from V and 8 bases from J, the gap between germline ends came to 16 bases. Germline V gene data show CDR1 as SGDLS and CDR2 as YYNGEE. This CDR3 has 14 residues. The CDR3 DNA sequence: TGTGCCAGCAGCCTTGGGACCCCCCAGGATGAGCAGTTCTTC. Protein: CASSLGTPQDEQFF.

V usage is TRBV12-3 or TRBV12-4 and J usage is TRBJ1-5, with unresolved D. V was shortened by 6 bases and J by 4 bases, with 10 bases between the two germline ends. The CDR3 has 13 amino acids. In nucleotides, the CDR3 is TGTGCCAGCAGGCTTGGACTAAATCAGCCCCAGCATTTT. Its translation: CASRLGLNQPQHF.

V and J are TRBV9 and TRBJ1-1; possibly TRBD1 for D (5 bases). There are 15 residues in the CDR3. The germline V and J ends were trimmed by 2 bases and 1 base, with 12 bases remaining between them. CDR1 and CDR2 from the germline V gene are SGDLS and YYNGEE. CDR3 coding DNA: TGTGCCAGCAGCGTGGGGGTTCGAGAGAACACTGAAGCTTTCTTT. Translating gives CASSVGVRENTEAFF. Complete variable domain (other parts from reference TRBV9 and TRBJ1-1): DSGVTQTPKHLITATGQRVTLRCSPRSGDLSVYWYQQSLDQGLQFLIQYYNGEERAKGNILERFSAQQFPDLHSELNLSSLELGDSALYFCASSVGVRENTEAFFGQGTRLTVV.

This clonotype was detected ten times or more. V gene TRBV7-2 combines with J gene TRBJ2-7; TRBD2 matches at 8 bases. There are 13 residues in the CDR3. J was trimmed by 6 bases and V by 5 bases; bases with no gene match: 6. The germline V gene has CDR1 SGHTA and CDR2 FQGNSA. The CDR3 DNA reads TGTGCCAGCAGCCGAAGTGCGGGGGGCGAGCAGTACTTC. It specifies CASSRSAGGEQYF.

There are a few counts of this clonotype. This chain joins TRBV6-2 or TRBV6-3 and TRBJ2-2; D is perhaps TRBD1 (6 bases). The germline gives CDR1 MNHEY, CDR2 SVGEGT. There are 15 residues in the CDR3. The V end lost 7 bases, the J end lost 1 base, and 13 bases lay between the germline ends. The CDR3 reads CASKQGLLNTGELFF. The DNA for the CDR3 is TGTGCCAGCAAGCAGGGGCTCCTGAACACCGGGGAGCTGTTTTTT.

The chain recombines TRBV28 with TRBJ2-7; 10 nucleotides match TRBD1. With 6 bases clipped from V and 4 bases from J, the junction kept 9 bases outside the gene matches. Germline CDR1 MDHEN, CDR2 SYDVKM. The CDR3 is 15 amino acids. CDR3 amino acids: CASRSATGGPYEQYF. For the CDR3, the DNA is TGTGCCAGCAGATCCGCGACAGGGGGCCCTTACGAGCAGTACTTC.

The gene calls are TRBV6-2 or TRBV6-3 and TRBJ2-7; D ambiguous. The CDR3 has 13 amino acids. Germline loops: CDR1 MNHEY, CDR2 SVGEGT. Trimming pared 4 bases from V and 2 bases from J, leaving 9 bases between. CDR3 nucleotides: TGTGCCAGCAGTTTGACTCAAACCTACGAGCAGTACTTC. This encodes CASSLTQTYEQYF.

The chain recombines TRBV11-2 with TRBJ1-1; weak D call: TRBD1 (5 bases). CDR3 length: 15 amino acids. Trimming pared 5 bases from V and 7 bases from J, leaving 20 bases between. The V gene's germline CDR1 is SGHAT and CDR2 FQNNGV. The CDR3 bases are TGTGCCAGCAGCCCAGTTGGTCAGAGGGGAGTTGAAGCTTTCTTT. Residues: CASSPVGQRGVEAFF.

This chain uses TRBV4-3 with TRBJ1-6, with D possibly TRBD1 on 6 matching bases. This CDR3 is built from 19 residues. Germline CDR1 reads LGHNA; CDR2 reads YSLEER. The V end was cut by 7 bases, the J end by 7 bases, with 29 bases between. DNA of the CDR3: TGCGCCAGCACTCAGACTCCGAGTTGGGGGCTACCGAGGAATTCACCCCTCCACTTT. As protein: CASTQTPSWGLPRNSPLHF.

The V and J genes are TRBV2 and TRBJ2-2, with 11 bases fitting TRBD1. V lost 7 bases and J lost 3; bases outside the gene matches: 25. CDR3 length: 22 residues. The germline V gene has CDR1 SNHLY and CDR2 FYNNEI. CDR3 loop: CASTTYNLYSTGTGGDTGELFF. DNA for the CDR3: TGTGCCAGCACTACATACAACCTTTACTCCACCGGGACAGGGGGAGACACCGGGGAGCTGTTTTTT.

This chain joins TRBV20-1 and TRBJ2-1, with D possibly matching TRBD2 (5 bases). The length of the CDR3 is 16 residues. Trimming pared 5 bases from V and 0 bases from J, leaving 17 bases between. Germline CDR1 reads DFQATT; CDR2 reads SNEGSKA (reference sequence). This CDR3 is CSASKTSGYSYNEQFF. In nucleotides, the CDR3 is TGCAGTGCTTCCAAAACGTCGGGGTACTCCTACAATGAGCAGTTCTTC.

This clonotype turned up a few times. This chain connects TRBV28 to TRBJ1-5; 9 bases are shared with TRBD1. V was clipped by 7 bases and J by 7 bases; unmatched bases: 5. Germline V gene lookup returns CDR1 MDHEN and CDR2 SYDVKM. The CDR3 covers 13 residues. The CDR3 spells CASIGQGWQPQHF. CDR3 nucleotide sequence: TGTGCCAGCATTGGACAGGGGTGGCAGCCCCAGCATTTT.

This clonotype was detected only a few times. J is TRBJ1-6 and V is TRBV18; D gene unclear. Per germline, CDR1 KGHSH and CDR2 LQKENI. The CDR3 runs to 15 residues. V lost 3 bases and J lost 8, with 14 bases in between. The CDR3, as DNA: TGTGCCAGCTCACCGACTATGGGCCAGCATTCACCCCTCCACTTT. Amino acids: CASSPTMGQHSPLHF.

V gene TRBV28 combines with J gene TRBJ1-2, with D possibly TRBD1 on 5 matching bases. CDR1 and CDR2 (germline): MDHEN, SYDVKM. Trimming removed 3 bases at V and 7 bases at J, with 9 bases between. CDR3 size: 12 residues. CDR3 residues: CASSFMGVGYTF. DNA for the CDR3: TGTGCCAGCAGTTTTATGGGGGTTGGCTACACCTTC.

The gene calls are TRBV23-1 and TRBJ2-5; D possibly corresponds to TRBD2 (5 bases). TRBV23-1 is recorded as an ORF, its role being uncertain. The CDR3 is made up of 13 amino acids. V gave up 6 bases and J gave up 1 base, with 9 bases separating them. This CDR3 reads CASRNRGQETQYF. CDR3 sequence (DNA): TGCGCCAGCAGAAACCGGGGCCAAGAGACCCAGTACTTC.

This clonotype has a handful of counts. The CDR3 nucleotides read TGTGCCAGCAGTCCCGGGACTAGCGGGAACGGTGAGCAGTTCTTC. Translating gives CASSPGTSGNGEQFF. This rearrangement joins TRBV6-1 to TRBJ2-1; 13 positions agree with TRBD2. Trimming cost V 5 bases and J 9 bases; bases outside gene matches: 7. The CDR3 sequence is 15 residues long. Germline assignment: CDR1 MNHNS and CDR2 SASEGT.

The V call is TRBV27, the J call TRBJ1-4; unclear D gene. CDR3 length equals 13 residues. Germline-derived CDR1 and CDR2 are MNHEY and SMNVEV (reference sequence). V lost 5 bases, J lost 4 bases, and 8 bases lay in between. In nucleotides, the CDR3 is TGTGCCAGCAGTCGGAATGATAATGAAAAACTGTTTTTT. Protein: CASSRNDNEKLFF.

This clonotype came up a few times. The chain carries TRBV7-2 and TRBJ2-5, with 13 positions matching TRBD2. The trim removed 0 bases at V and 10 bases at J, leaving 14 bases unmatched. This CDR3 contains 18 residues. Germline lookup yields CDR1 SGHTA and CDR2 FQGNSA. This CDR3 is CASSLARPKLAGGRDQYF. CDR3 DNA sequence: TGTGCCAGCAGCTTAGCCAGACCAAAACTAGCGGGGGGGAGGGACCAGTACTTC.

This clonotype has ten or more counts. The chain joins TRBV27 to TRBJ1-2, with no clear D. CDR1 is MNHEY, CDR2 SMNVEV, per germline (reference sequence). V dropped 6 bases and J dropped 0 bases, with 8 bases sitting between them. The CDR3 runs 13 residues. This chain's CDR3 is CASRLRSNYGYTF. CDR3 bases: TGTGCCAGCAGGCTGAGATCTAACTATGGCTACACCTTC.

This clonotype was observed a few times. Written as DNA, the CDR3 is TGTGCCAGCAGCCTGAACCTACGGGAGCAGTACTTC. Its translation is CASSLNLREQYF. The chain is built from TRBV12-3 or TRBV12-4 and TRBJ2-7, with D unclear. This CDR3 spans 12 amino acids. Trimming pared 6 bases from V and 7 bases from J, leaving 13 bases between.

The chain has TRBV12-3 or TRBV12-4 and TRBJ2-1; 8 bases fit TRBD1. V gave up 6 bases and J gave up 5 bases; unmatched junction bases: 9. The CDR3 totals 15 residues. CDR3 sequence: CASSLWAQGDNEQFF. The CDR3 region has the DNA TGTGCCAGCAGCCTATGGGCACAGGGGGACAATGAGCAGTTCTTC.

The chain recombines TRBV7-8 with TRBJ2-1, with TRBD2 matching over 10 bases. The CDR3 extends over 16 amino acids. Germline loops: CDR1 SGHVS, CDR2 FQNEAQ. V trimming: 9 bases; J trimming: 8 bases; junction bases outside the gene matches: 16. The CDR3 DNA sequence: TGTGCCAGTAAAAGCGGGGGGGCCGGGCATATCGATGAGCAGTTCTTC. Its translation is CASKSGGAGHIDEQFF.

As to this clonotype: Given the absence of the conserved phenylalanine or tryptophan at the CDR3 end, a read error is likely. The CDR3 region is CASSFPQGGNDTEAFL. Written as DNA, the CDR3 is TGTGCCAGCAGTTTCCCACAGGGGGGAAATGACACTGAAGCTTTCCTT. The chain has TRBV28 and TRBJ1-1; 8 bases are shared with TRBD1. Germline V gene lookup returns CDR1 MDHEN and CDR2 SYDVKM. This CDR3 region has 16 residues. Trimming removed 3 bases from V and 3 bases from J; junction bases left unmatched: 9.